This T cell receptor (beta chain) was found in a study of blood T cell repertoires in COVID-19. At the level of the study: Sites across the United States, Italy and Spain contributed samples from acute and convalescent COVID-19. The cDNA or gDNA used as material had been derived from T cells, B-cell-depleted T cells, or PBMCs.

Original processing methods: Reference gene primer amplification yielded estimated nucleated cell counts. Produced via immunoSEQ multiplex PCR; TCRdb's table is partial and in-frame only. The DNA gave D and trimming, while V, J and clone size come from that table. Here the sample spans roughly 60,000 clones, roughly 80% being singletons. The germline CDR1 and CDR2 sequences are MNHNY and SVGAGI (reference sequence). The CDR3 consists of 13 residues. V gave up 10 bases and J gave up 10 bases, with 20 bases separating them. Sequenced sample: peripheral blood. This receptor was obtained from a human donor in a cohort sampled during active or convalescent COVID-19. The chain recombines TRBV6-6 with TRBJ1-5; D is possibly TRBD1 (6 bases). For the CDR3, the DNA is TGTGCCATAAGGACAGCCGAATCGGGACCCCAGCATTTT. Residues: CAIRTAESGPQHF.